Shown below are 28 T cell receptor beta chains from a single sample sequenced in a study of T cell repertoires in cytomegalovirus infection. One entry per CDR3 protein results from TCRdb running MiXCR on the reads. The sample yields roughly 920,000 distinct CDR3 sequences, around 30% seen once. Their antigens remain unidentified. The sample here was cultured CD8+ T cells from PBMCs, taken from culture after CMV antigen stimulation. These receptors came from a human donor in good health (CMV status not recorded). Some clones in this sample may be carry-over from other donors' samples.

The chain combines TRBV7-6 with TRBJ1-2; D is ambiguous. The germline V gene has CDR1 SGHVS and CDR2 FNYEAQ. V lost 4 bases to trimming and J lost 4 bases, with 10 bases between them. The CDR3 runs to 13 residues. CDR3 nucleotides: TGTGCCAGCAGCTCAGAGATCCCCTATGGCTACACCTTC. Amino acid sequence: CASSSEIPYGYTF. The entire variable domain, with the rest obtained from reference TRBV7-6 and TRBJ1-2, is as follows: GAGVSQSPRYKVTKRGQDVALRCDPISGHVSLYWYRQALGQGPEFLTYFNYEAQQDKSGLPNDRFSAERPEGSISTLTIQRTEQRDSAMYRCASSSEIPYGYTFGSGTRLTVV.

About this clonotype: The junction departs from germline at one end; a sequencing error may be responsible. The CDR3, as DNA: TGTGCTAGCAGCTTAGACGGGGCCGCCTACAATGAGCAGTTCTTC. It translates to CASSLDGAAYNEQFF. The chain uses TRBV7-7 and TRBJ2-1; the D call may be TRBD1 or TRBD2 (5 bases each). This CDR3 region has 15 residues. From germline, CDR1 is SSHAT and CDR2 FNYEAQ (reference sequence).

The V gene is TRBV6-5, the J gene TRBJ1-5, with D uncertain. Germline V gives CDR1 MNHEY, CDR2 SVGAGI. Trimming left V 7 bases short and J 1 base short, with 14 bases between. The CDR3 is 15 amino acids. CDR3 protein: CASTSHLGSNQPQHF. For the CDR3, the DNA is TGTGCCAGCACCTCACACCTTGGGAGCAATCAGCCCCAGCATTTT.

The V gene is TRBV12-3 or TRBV12-4, the J gene TRBJ2-3; 12 nucleotides line up with TRBD2. The CDR3 is 17 amino acids. Trimming took 7 bases from V and 0 from J; bases not matched to a gene: 8. The CDR3 sequence: CASKQGTSGPSTDTQYF. DNA for the CDR3: TGTGCCAGCAAACAAGGGACTAGCGGGCCTAGCACAGATACGCAGTATTTT.

This rearrangement joins TRBV20-1 to TRBJ2-7; possible D gene TRBD1, 6 bases. The CDR3 is 13 amino acids. Germline-derived CDR1 and CDR2 are DFQATT and SNEGSKA (reference sequence). Trimming pared 3 bases from V and 1 base from J, leaving 10 bases between. This CDR3 reads CSARDGQSYEQYV. Here the CDR3 DNA reads TGCAGTGCTAGGGACGGACAGTCCTACGAGCAGTACGTC.

This chain links TRBV27 with TRBJ2-4, with D tentatively TRBD1 (5 bases). V lost 3 bases to trimming and J lost 6 bases, with 9 bases between them. Germline assignment: CDR1 MNHEY and CDR2 SMNVEV (reference sequence). CDR3 length: 13 amino acids. CDR3 amino acids: CASSFGTGNIQYF. The CDR3 DNA is TGTGCCAGCAGTTTTGGCACAGGAAACATTCAGTACTTC.

This clonotype was seen more than once but under ten times. The chain joins TRBV6-2 or TRBV6-3 to TRBJ2-2; TRBD2 is a possible D gene (6 bases). V was pared by 5 bases and J by 0 bases, with 10 bases between. Germline V lookup: CDR1 MNHEY, CDR2 SVGEGT. The CDR3 consists of 15 residues. The CDR3 bases are TGTGCCAGCAGTAACCGGGACTCGAACACCGGGGAGCTGTTTTTT. Its protein product is CASSNRDSNTGELFF.

The rearrangement uses TRBV5-6 and TRBJ1-5, with TRBD1 as a possible D gene (5 bases). CDR1 and CDR2 from the germline V gene are SGHDT and YYEEEE. Trimming stripped 6 bases from V and 4 bases from J, with 20 bases between. This CDR3 region has 16 residues. Here the CDR3 DNA reads TGTGCCAGCACCACCGGGGGACGGAGGATAAATCAGCCCCAGCATTTT. The encoded protein is CASTTGGRRINQPQHF. The full variable domain, rest sourced from reference TRBV5-6 and TRBJ1-5, is DAGVTQSPTHLIKTRGQQVTLRCSPKSGHDTVSWYQQALGQGPQFIFQYYEEEERQRGNFPDRFSGHQFPNYSSELNVNALLLGDSALYLCASTTGGRRINQPQHFGDGTRLSIL.

The table lists this clonotype with a few counts. The genes are TRBV2 and TRBJ2-2; the match to TRBD2 covers 10 bases. Germline CDR1 is SNHLY and CDR2 is FYNNEI. The V segment lost 10 bases and the J segment 13 bases; nucleotides outside the gene matches: 12. The CDR3 has 13 residues. The CDR3 is CATLSSGGRRLFF. The CDR3 nucleotides read TGTGCCACCCTATCTAGCGGGGGTCGTCGGCTGTTTTTT. The full variable domain, its missing parts supplied by reference TRBV2 and TRBJ2-2, is EPEVTQTPSHQVTQMGQEVILRCVPISNHLYFYWYRQILGQKVEFLVSFYNNEISEKSEIFDDQFSVERPDGSNFTLKIRSTKLEDSAMYFCATLSSGGRRLFFGEGSRLTVL.

The chain recombines TRBV6-2 or TRBV6-3 with TRBJ2-7; 8 bases line up with TRBD1. The CDR3 covers 14 residues. V lost 5 bases, J lost 4 bases, and 7 bases stayed unmatched. Germline V gives CDR1 MNHEY, CDR2 SVGEGT. The DNA of the CDR3 is TGTGCCAGCAGTCGCAGGGGGCTGGGGTACGAGCAGTACGTC. Encoded protein: CASSRRGLGYEQYV.

The V and J genes are TRBV12-3 or TRBV12-4 and TRBJ1-5; D remains ambiguous. Between the trimmed V and J ends, which lost 2 bases and 0 bases, there was a span of 5 bases. CDR3 size: 14 residues. CDR3 DNA: TGTGCCAGCAGTTTAACGAGTAGCAATCAGCCCCAGCATTTT. Translated, it gives CASSLTSSNQPQHF.

The genes are TRBV2 and TRBJ1-1; D gene uncertain. V gave up 8 bases and J gave up 0 bases, with 10 bases separating them. Germline CDR1 reads SNHLY; CDR2 reads FYNNEI. The CDR3 is made up of 13 amino acids. The CDR3 nucleotides are TGTGCCAGCGTTGGGCGGATGAACACTGAAGCTTTCTTT. Residues: CASVGRMNTEAFF.

This chain links TRBV19 with TRBJ1-4, with a weak D call TRBD1 (5 bases). The V gene lost 6 bases and the J gene lost 7 bases, with 15 bases spanning the gap. The CDR3 is 14 amino acids. Germline CDR1 reads LNHDA; CDR2 reads SQIVND (reference sequence). CDR3 residues: CASSSGGTTEKLFF. Here the CDR3 DNA reads TGTGCCAGTAGCTCGGGAGGGACCACTGAAAAACTGTTTTTT.

The CDR3 region is CASSYSRSTGASYGYTF. For the CDR3, the DNA is TGTGCCAGCAGTTACTCTCGTAGCACAGGGGCCTCCTATGGCTACACCTTC. The chain recombines TRBV6-6 with TRBJ1-2, with 7 bases aligning to TRBD1. Germline CDR1 reads MNHNY; CDR2 reads SVGAGI (reference sequence). This CDR3 has 17 amino acids. V gave up 0 bases and J gave up 4 bases; unmatched junction bases: 11.

In regard to this clonotype: A read error may explain this, as a much larger clone is one base away. The J gene is TRBJ2-7, the V gene TRBV7-6, with D possibly TRBD1 on 6 matching bases. CDR3 length: 14 residues. Germline V gene sequence: CDR1 SGHVS, CDR2 FNYEAQ. The CDR3 sequence: CPSSLDQGRYEQYF. In DNA, the CDR3 is TGTCCCAGCAGCTTAGATCAGGGGCGCTACGAGCAGTACTTC.

The J gene is TRBJ1-1, the V gene TRBV2; 9 bases align to TRBD1. This CDR3 comprises 14 residues. After removal of 6 bases from V and 5 bases from J, the junction contained 7 bases not matched to a gene. CDR1 and CDR2 (germline): SNHLY, FYNNEI. The CDR3 DNA follows: TGTGCCAGCAGCGATAGACAGGGGGTTACTGAAGCTTTCTTT. This gives the protein CASSDRQGVTEAFF. The entire variable domain, with the rest obtained from reference TRBV2 and TRBJ1-1, is as follows: EPEVTQTPSHQVTQMGQEVILRCVPISNHLYFYWYRQILGQKVEFLVSFYNNEISEKSEIFDDQFSVERPDGSNFTLKIRSTKLEDSAMYFCASSDRQGVTEAFFGQGTRLTVV.

CDR3 sequence: CASLRAGNTIYF. The DNA for the CDR3 is TGTGCCAGCCTGAGAGCTGGAAACACCATATATTTT. V usage is TRBV7-9 and J usage is TRBJ1-3; D uncertain. Germline assignment: CDR1 SEHNR and CDR2 FQNEAQ (reference sequence). CDR3 length: 12 residues. The V gene lost 8 bases and the J gene lost 2 bases, with 7 bases spanning the gap.

The chain carries TRBV6-6 and TRBJ2-7; possibly TRBD2 for D (5 bases). The CDR3 sequence is 14 residues long. The V gene's germline CDR1 is MNHNY and CDR2 SVGAGI (reference sequence). Trimming pared 0 bases from V and 3 bases from J, leaving 9 bases between. CDR3 sequence reads: CASSYSGEDYEQYF. The CDR3 DNA reads as TGTGCCAGCAGTTACTCGGGAGAGGACTACGAGCAGTACTTC.

This clonotype was seen only a few times. This chain uses TRBV19 with TRBJ2-1; 8 bases align to TRBD1. The germline gives CDR1 LNHDA, CDR2 SQIVND (reference sequence). The J segment lost 5 bases and the V segment lost 6 bases, leaving 12 bases of the junction unmatched. The CDR3 runs to 16 residues. The CDR3 region has the DNA TGTGCCAGTAGGGGACAGGCGCGGGCGGCACACAATGAGCAGTTCTTC. Translated, it gives CASRGQARAAHNEQFF.

For the CDR3, the DNA is TGTGCCGCCAGTGAGGGGGACTATGGCTACACCTTC. This codes for CAASEGDYGYTF. The chain is built from TRBV6-5 and TRBJ1-2, with D possibly being TRBD1 (6 bases). Germline loops: CDR1 MNHEY, CDR2 SVGAGI. The CDR3 is 12 amino acids. The V gene lost 11 bases and the J gene lost 3 bases, with 13 bases spanning the gap.

This clonotype was seen repeatedly, ten times or more. The chain has TRBV27 and TRBJ2-3; 13 nucleotides match TRBD2. Germline trimming cut 5 bases from V and 2 bases from J; bases unmatched to any gene: 4. The CDR3 loop spans 16 amino acids. Germline assignment: CDR1 MNHEY and CDR2 SMNVEV (reference sequence). CDR3 sequence: CASSPGTSGDTDTQYF. The CDR3 DNA reads as TGTGCCAGCAGTCCGGGGACTAGCGGGGACACAGATACGCAGTATTTT.

This clonotype has more than one count but fewer than ten. The chain joins TRBV7-6 to TRBJ2-1; 8 nucleotides line up with TRBD2. The junction had 7 bases not matched to a gene; V was cut back by 3 bases and J by 3 bases. The CDR3 covers 16 residues. The germline gives CDR1 SGHVS, CDR2 FNYEAQ. The CDR3 spells CASSFRRGGVYNEQFF. Here the CDR3 DNA reads TGTGCCAGCAGCTTTAGACGGGGGGGCGTCTACAATGAGCAGTTCTTC.

This clonotype appeared a few times. The rearrangement links TRBV7-3 to TRBJ2-2; D possibly corresponds to TRBD1 (5 bases). The CDR3 has 18 residues. Germline V gene data show CDR1 as SGHTA and CDR2 as FQGTGA. V shed 4 bases and J shed 3 bases, with 21 bases lying between them. The chain's CDR3 is CASSSIQGWGADTGELFF. In DNA form, the CDR3 reads TGTGCCAGCAGCTCTATCCAGGGTTGGGGTGCGGACACCGGGGAGCTGTTTTTT.

The chain recombines TRBV15 with TRBJ2-2; a possible D gene is TRBD1 (6 bases). With 0 bases removed from V and 8 bases from J, the gap between germline ends came to 16 bases. CDR3 length: 16 amino acids. The germline V gene has CDR1 LNHNV and CDR2 YYDKDF (reference sequence). The CDR3 spells CATSREPPGAMGELFF. CDR3 nucleotide sequence: TGTGCCACCAGCAGAGAACCCCCAGGGGCGATGGGGGAGCTGTTTTTT.

This clonotype was recorded only once. The chain couples TRBV19 to TRBJ2-1, with D possibly TRBD1 on 5 matching bases. V dropped 3 bases and J dropped 6 bases, with 15 bases sitting between them. CDR1 is LNHDA and CDR2 is SQIVND in the germline V gene (reference sequence). CDR3 size: 15 residues. The CDR3 DNA is TGTGCCAGTAGTATTGCAGGACATTACCCCAATGAGCAGTTCTTC. This codes for CASSIAGHYPNEQFF.

This clonotype was observed at least ten times. The V gene is TRBV7-6, the J gene TRBJ1-5; TRBD1 matches at 10 bases. This CDR3 has 14 amino acids. The germline V gene encodes CDR1 SGHVS and CDR2 FNYEAQ. With V trimmed by 1 base and J by 6 bases, 0 bases remained unmatched. CDR3 sequence (DNA): TGTGCCAGCAGCTTAGGACAGGGGGCTCAGCCCCAGCATTTT. Amino acid sequence: CASSLGQGAQPQHF.

This clonotype was seen many times. The CDR3 nucleotides read TGTGCCAGCAGCTACCCCACCGGGGAGCTGTTTTTT. This translates into CASSYPTGELFF. V and J are TRBV7-6 and TRBJ2-2; D uncertain. CDR1 is SGHVS, CDR2 FNYEAQ, per germline. This CDR3 is 12 amino acids long. The V end lost 4 bases, the J end lost 4 bases, and 4 bases lay between the germline ends.

This clonotype was seen many times. This rearrangement joins TRBV7-2 to TRBJ2-3, with D tentatively TRBD2 (5 bases). The germline gives CDR1 SGHTA, CDR2 FQGNSA. The CDR3 extends over 16 amino acids. The V gene lost 1 base and the J gene lost 2 bases, with 13 bases spanning the gap. CDR3 in DNA: TGTGCCAGCAGCTTAGGAGGGCTAGGTTCCACAGATACGCAGTATTTT. Its protein product is CASSLGGLGSTDTQYF.